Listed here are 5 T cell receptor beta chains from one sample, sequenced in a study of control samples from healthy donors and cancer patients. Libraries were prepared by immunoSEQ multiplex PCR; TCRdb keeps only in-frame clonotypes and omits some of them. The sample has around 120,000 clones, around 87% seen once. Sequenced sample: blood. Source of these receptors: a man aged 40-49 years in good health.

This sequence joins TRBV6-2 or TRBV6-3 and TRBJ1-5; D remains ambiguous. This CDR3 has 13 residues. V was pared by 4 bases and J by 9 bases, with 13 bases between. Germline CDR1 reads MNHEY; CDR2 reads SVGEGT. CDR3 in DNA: TGTGCCAGCAGTTCCCAAATCATGGGGCCCCAGCATTTT. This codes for CASSSQIMGPQHF.

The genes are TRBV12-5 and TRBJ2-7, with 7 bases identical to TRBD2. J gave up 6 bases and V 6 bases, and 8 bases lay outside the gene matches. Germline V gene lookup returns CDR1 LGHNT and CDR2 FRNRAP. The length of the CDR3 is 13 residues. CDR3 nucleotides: TGTGCTAGTGGGTCGGGGCGGGGGACCGAGCAGTACTTC. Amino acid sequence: CASGSGRGTEQYF. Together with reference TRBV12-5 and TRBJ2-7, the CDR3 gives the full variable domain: DARVTQTPRHKVTEMGQEVTMRCQPILGHNTVFWYRQTMMQGLELLAYFRNRAPLDDSGMPKDRFSAEMPDATLATLKIQPSEPRDSAVYFCASGSGRGTEQYFGPGTRLTVT.

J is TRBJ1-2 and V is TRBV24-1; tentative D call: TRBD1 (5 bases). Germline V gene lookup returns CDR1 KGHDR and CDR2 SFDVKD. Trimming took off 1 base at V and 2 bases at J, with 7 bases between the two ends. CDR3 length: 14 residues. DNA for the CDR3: TGTGCCACCAGTGATTTCCGACAGAACTATGGCTACACCTTC. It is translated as CATSDFRQNYGYTF.

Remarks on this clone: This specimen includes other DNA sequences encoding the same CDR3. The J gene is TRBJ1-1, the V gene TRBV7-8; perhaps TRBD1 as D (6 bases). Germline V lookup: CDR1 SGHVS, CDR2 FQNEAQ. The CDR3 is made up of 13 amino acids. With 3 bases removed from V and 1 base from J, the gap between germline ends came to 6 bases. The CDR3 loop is CASSLTGNTEAFF. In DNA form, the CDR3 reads TGTGCCAGCAGCTTGACAGGGAACACTGAAGCTTTCTTT.

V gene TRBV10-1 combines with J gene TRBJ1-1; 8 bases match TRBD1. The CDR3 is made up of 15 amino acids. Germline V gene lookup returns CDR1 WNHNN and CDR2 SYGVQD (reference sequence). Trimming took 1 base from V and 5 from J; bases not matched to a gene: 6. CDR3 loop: CASSEYQGARTEAFF. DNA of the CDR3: TGCGCCAGCAGTGAGTATCAGGGGGCAAGGACTGAAGCTTTCTTT.